The sequence of this T cell receptor (beta chain) was determined in a study of T cells in Graves' hyperthyroidism and ophthalmopathy. V was cut by 4 bases and J by 4 bases, with 10 bases left in between. The CDR3 spans 13 residues. Amplification of TCR beta CDR3 regions was performed using RNA transcripts as template. TCR CDR3 underwent first-round RT-PCR with the HTBI primer set. Each CDR3 protein is one row after TCRdb ran MiXCR on the multiplex PCR reads. This table has about 500,000 distinct CDR3 sequences, approximately 16% appearing once. Clinical symptoms, serum thyroxine and TRAb, thyroid ultrasound and orbital computed tomography were used for the diagnoses.

This sequence joins TRBV12-3 or TRBV12-4 and TRBJ1-1, with D tentatively TRBD1 (5 bases). This sequence was found in a woman between 18 and 29 years old with Graves' hyperthyroidism. The material sequenced was blood. The CDR3 nucleotides read TGTGCCAGCAGTTGGGGGGTGGGCACTGAAGCTTTCTTT. Translation: CASSWGVGTEAFF.